This T cell receptor (beta chain) was identified in a study of tumor-infiltrating lymphocytes in primary liver carcinoma. Study overall: Surgical resection served as treatment for the primary liver carcinoma of these patients. Spanning 4.2 to 10 cm, the tumors were T1-T3 N0M0. Notes on the study in general: Top-250-clone fractions were significantly higher in tumors than in blood (p = 0.039).

Worth noting for this clonotype: What it binds is unknown. A much more abundant neighbour one base away suggests this may be a read error. As the CDR3 is not closed by the conserved phenylalanine or tryptophan, this likely results from a read error.

Germline DNA was extracted alongside blood RNA, which was obtained from unsorted whole blood. No patient had received treatment, and all had chronic HBV infection. J gave up 3 bases and V 8 bases, and 5 bases lay outside the gene matches. CDR3 size: 14 residues. Germline V gene data show CDR1 as WSHSY and CDR2 as SAAADI. The input was 500 ng total RNA; TCR beta cDNA was made from it with a constant-region primer. What produced the TCR beta libraries was three nested multiplex PCR rounds using slightly modified ARM-PCR. A C-beta reverse primer and TRBV1-TRBV30 forward primers served in each of the first two PCR rounds, at roughly 10 cycles apiece. A single record per CDR3 protein comes from TCRdb applying MiXCR to the multiplex PCR reads. Among approximately 330,000 distinct CDR3 sequences listed, 65% were seen once.

The sequenced material came from peripheral blood. This receptor was obtained from a man aged 35-49 years with primary liver carcinoma and hepatitis B virus infection. The chain is built from TRBV10-2 and TRBJ1-3; TRBD1 aligns across 9 bases. The CDR3 spells CASAGQGFGNTIYL. The DNA for the CDR3 is TGCGCCAGCGCGGGACAGGGATTTGGAAACACCATATATCTT.